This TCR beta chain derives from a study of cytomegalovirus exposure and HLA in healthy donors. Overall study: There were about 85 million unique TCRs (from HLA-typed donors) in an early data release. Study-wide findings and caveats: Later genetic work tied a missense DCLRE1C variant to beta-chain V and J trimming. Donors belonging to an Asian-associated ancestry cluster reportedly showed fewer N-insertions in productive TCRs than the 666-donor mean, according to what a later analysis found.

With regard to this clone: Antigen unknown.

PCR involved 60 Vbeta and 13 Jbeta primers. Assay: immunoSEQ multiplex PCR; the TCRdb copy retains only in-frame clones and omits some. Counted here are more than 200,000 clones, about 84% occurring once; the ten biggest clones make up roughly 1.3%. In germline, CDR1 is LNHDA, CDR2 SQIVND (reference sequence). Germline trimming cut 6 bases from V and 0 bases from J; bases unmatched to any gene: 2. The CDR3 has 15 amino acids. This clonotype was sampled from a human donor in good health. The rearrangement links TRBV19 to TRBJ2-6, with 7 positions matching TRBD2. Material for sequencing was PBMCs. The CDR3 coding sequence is TGTGCCAGTAGCCAGCGGGGCTCTGGGGCCAACGTCCTGACTTTC. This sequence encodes CASSQRGSGANVLTF.